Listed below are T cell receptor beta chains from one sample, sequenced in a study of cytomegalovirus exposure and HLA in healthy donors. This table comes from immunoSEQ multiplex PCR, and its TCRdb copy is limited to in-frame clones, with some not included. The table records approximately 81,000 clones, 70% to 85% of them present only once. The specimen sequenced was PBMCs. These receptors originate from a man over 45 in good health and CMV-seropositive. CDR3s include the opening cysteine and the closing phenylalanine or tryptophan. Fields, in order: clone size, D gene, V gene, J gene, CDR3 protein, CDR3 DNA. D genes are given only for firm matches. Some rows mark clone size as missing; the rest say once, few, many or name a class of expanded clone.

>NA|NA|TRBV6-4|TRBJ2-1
CTSSDSPADGGHEQFF
TGTACCAGCAGTGACTCACCCGCCGACGGCGGGCATGAGCAGTTCTTC
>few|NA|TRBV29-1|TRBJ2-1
CSVEPLAVYNEQFF
TGCAGCGTTGAACCCTTAGCGGTCTACAATGAGCAGTTCTTC
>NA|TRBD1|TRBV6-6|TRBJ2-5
CASSRGTGPTGETQYF
TGTGCCAGCAGTCGCGGGACAGGGCCCACGGGGGAGACCCAGTACTTC
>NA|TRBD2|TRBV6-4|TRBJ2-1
CASSDFSSGRVDEQFF
TGTGCCAGCAGTGACTTTAGTAGCGGGAGAGTCGATGAGCAGTTCTTC
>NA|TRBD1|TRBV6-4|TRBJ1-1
CASTQGGHTEAFF
TGTGCCAGCACCCAAGGGGGCCACACTGAAGCTTTCTTT
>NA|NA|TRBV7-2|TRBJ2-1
CASSLVASAWVSSYNEQFF
TGTGCCAGCAGCTTAGTGGCTAGCGCTTGGGTAAGTTCCTACAATGAGCAGTTCTTC
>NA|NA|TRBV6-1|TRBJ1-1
CASSVTGHRTEAFF
TGTGCCAGCAGTGTTACAGGGCATCGCACTGAAGCTTTCTTT
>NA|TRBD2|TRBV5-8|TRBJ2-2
CASRFSGKGSGELFF
TGTGCCAGCAGATTCAGCGGGAAAGGGTCCGGGGAGCTGTTTTTT
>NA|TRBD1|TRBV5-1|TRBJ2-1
CASSPGGDNEQFF
TGCGCCAGCAGCCCAGGGGGAGACAATGAGCAGTTCTTC
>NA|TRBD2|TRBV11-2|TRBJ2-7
CASSPRAGGPHEQYF
TGTGCCAGCAGCCCCAGGGCGGGAGGGCCCCACGAGCAGTACTTC
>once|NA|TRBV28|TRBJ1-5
CASSLPQTGSDQPQHF
TGTGCCAGCAGTTTACCCCAAACGGGAAGTGATCAGCCCCAGCATTTT
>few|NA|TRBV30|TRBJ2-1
CAWRNKKYNEQFF
TGTGCCTGGAGAAACAAGAAATACAATGAGCAGTTCTTC
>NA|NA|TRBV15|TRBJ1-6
CATSSQIGGGSPLHF
TGTGCCACCAGCAGCCAAATCGGGGGGGGTTCACCCCTCCACTTT
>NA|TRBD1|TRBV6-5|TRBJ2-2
CASSYSGQGVTGELFF
TGTGCCAGCAGTTACTCGGGACAGGGCGTCACCGGGGAGCTGTTTTTT
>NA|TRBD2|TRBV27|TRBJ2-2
CASSSDREGHHTGELFF
TGTGCCAGCAGTTCAGACCGGGAGGGCCATCACACCGGGGAGCTGTTTTTT
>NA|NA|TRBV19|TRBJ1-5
CASSIAAGEGRRPQHF
TGTGCCAGTAGTATAGCCGCCGGGGAAGGGAGGCGGCCCCAGCATTTT
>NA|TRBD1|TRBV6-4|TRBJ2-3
CASSDSTGGRDTQYF
TGTGCCAGCAGTGACTCTACAGGGGGTAGGGATACGCAGTATTTT
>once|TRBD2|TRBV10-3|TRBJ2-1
CAIIVSGPHNEQFF
TGTGCCATCATCGTTAGCGGGCCCCACAATGAGCAGTTCTTC
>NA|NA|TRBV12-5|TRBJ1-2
CASGPGHRGGYTF
TGTGCTAGTGGACCGGGACACCGTGGTGGCTACACCTTC
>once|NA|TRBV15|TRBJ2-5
CATSPGMETQYF
TGTGCCACCAGCCCGGGAATGGAGACCCAGTACTTC
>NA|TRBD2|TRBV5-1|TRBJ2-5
CASSLLAGVGETQYF
TGCGCCAGCAGCCTACTAGCGGGAGTGGGGGAGACCCAGTACTTC
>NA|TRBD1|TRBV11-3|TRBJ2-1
CASIQGAGEQFF
TGTGCCAGCATCCAGGGGGCCGGTGAGCAGTTCTTC
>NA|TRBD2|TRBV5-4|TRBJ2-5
CASSPHTSVAYQETQYF
TGTGCCAGCAGCCCCCACACTAGCGTCGCTTACCAAGAGACCCAGTACTTC
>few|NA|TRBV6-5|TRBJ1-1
CASSYGILRENTEAFF
TGTGCCAGCAGTTATGGCATTCTCAGGGAGAACACTGAAGCTTTCTTT
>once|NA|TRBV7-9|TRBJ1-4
CASSQEGQGNEKLFF
TGTGCCAGCAGCCAGGAAGGGCAGGGGAATGAAAAACTGTTTTTT
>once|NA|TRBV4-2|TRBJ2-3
CASSQDFASRTDTQYF
TGTGCCAGCAGCCAAGATTTCGCTAGCCGCACAGATACGCAGTATTTT
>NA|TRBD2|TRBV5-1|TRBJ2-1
CASSETSGSGHEQFF
TGCGCCAGCAGCGAGACTAGCGGGAGTGGCCATGAGCAGTTCTTC
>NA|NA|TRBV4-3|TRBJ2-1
CASSQTSGAGAASYNEQFF
TGCGCCAGCAGCCAAACCAGTGGGGCGGGGGCAGCATCCTACAATGAGCAGTTCTTC
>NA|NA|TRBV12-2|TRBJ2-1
CASDQGGTPFGDYNEQFF
TGTGCAAGTGATCAGGGCGGGACTCCATTTGGGGACTACAATGAGCAGTTCTTC
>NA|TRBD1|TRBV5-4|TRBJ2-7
CASSPPGQGPYEQYF
TGTGCCAGCAGCCCACCGGGACAGGGCCCCTACGAGCAGTACTTC
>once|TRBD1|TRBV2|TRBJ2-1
CASRREGGTEQFF
TGTGCCAGCAGGAGGGAAGGGGGCACTGAGCAGTTCTTC
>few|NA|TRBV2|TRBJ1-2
CASTGLGGNYGYTF
TGTGCCAGCACCGGTTTAGGGGGTAACTATGGCTACACCTTC